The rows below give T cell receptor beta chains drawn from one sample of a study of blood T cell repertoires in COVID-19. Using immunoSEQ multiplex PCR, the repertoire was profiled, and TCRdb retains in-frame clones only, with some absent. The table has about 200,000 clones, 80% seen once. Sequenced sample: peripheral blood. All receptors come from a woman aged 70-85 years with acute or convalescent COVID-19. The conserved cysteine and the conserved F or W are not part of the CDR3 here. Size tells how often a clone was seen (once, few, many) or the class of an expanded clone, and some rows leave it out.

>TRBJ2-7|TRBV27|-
ASSPTTGSTYEQY
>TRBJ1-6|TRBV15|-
ATSRDSTDNSPLH
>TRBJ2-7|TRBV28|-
ASSPGLAHSYEQY
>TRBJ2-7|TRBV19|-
ASSGEEYEQY
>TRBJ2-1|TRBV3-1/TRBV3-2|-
ASSRQVAAYNEQF
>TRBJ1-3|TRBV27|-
ASSPLTLNLGGSGNTIY
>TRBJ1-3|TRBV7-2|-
ASSMRESGNTIY
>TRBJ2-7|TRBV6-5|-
ASSRTGGFNEQY
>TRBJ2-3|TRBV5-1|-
ASSSQLAGGTDTQY
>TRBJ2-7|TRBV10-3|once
AISGGTSGAYEQY
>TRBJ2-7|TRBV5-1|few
ASSGTNPYEQY
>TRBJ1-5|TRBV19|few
ASSILFSGANQPQH
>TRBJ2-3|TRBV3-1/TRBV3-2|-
ASSQGSTEYADTQY
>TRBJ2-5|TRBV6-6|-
ASSYSTGRAGETQY
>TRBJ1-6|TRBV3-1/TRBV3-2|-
ASSQSDSNSPLH
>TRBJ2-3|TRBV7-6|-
ASGTSGNRADTQY
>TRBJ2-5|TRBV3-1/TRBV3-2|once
ASSPSDRQETQY